This T cell receptor beta chain was sequenced during a study of T cells in Graves' hyperthyroidism and ophthalmopathy. Whole-study findings and limits: Stable hyperthyroidism and ophthalmopathy were separated using 13 V-J signatures.

Amplification of TCR beta CDR3 regions used RNA as the template. First-round RT-PCR of the TCR CDR3 relied on the HTBI primer set. TCRdb re-called the multiplex PCR reads through MiXCR, storing one row per CDR3 protein. The table lists 550,000 to 850,000 distinct CDR3 sequences, 18% of them singletons. Concerning this clonotype: Its antigen is unknown.

V lost 3 bases, J lost 1 base, and 12 bases lay in between. The CDR3 runs 16 residues. CDR1 SGHVS and CDR2 FNYEAQ come from the germline V gene. Blood sampling occurred at first hyperthyroidism diagnosis, ahead of any ophthalmopathy symptoms. The specimen sequenced was blood. J is TRBJ2-2 and V is TRBV7-6; D gene uncertain. The receptor was derived from a woman in her forties or fifties with Graves' hyperthyroidism that later progressed to Graves' ophthalmopathy. The CDR3 here is CASSFTEVGNTGELFF. The DNA of the CDR3 is TGTGCCAGCAGCTTCACCGAGGTGGGGAACACCGGGGAGCTGTTTTTT.